The 10 T cell receptor beta chains presented below share a single source sample, sequenced in a study of cytotoxic CD8 clonotypes in ibrutinib-treated CLL. The protocol was immunoSEQ multiplex PCR, while the TCRdb copy is restricted to in-frame clones and leaves out a portion. The sample comprises tens of thousands of clones, roughly two thirds of which are singletons, and about 9.5% rests with the top ten. Sequenced here: PBMCs, sampled at disease progression, from a patient treated with ibrutinib. These receptors were collected from a human donor with chronic lymphocytic leukemia.

The genes are TRBV5-1 and TRBJ2-2; TRBD1 matches at 8 bases. The CDR3 covers 15 residues. V lost 1 base to trimming and J lost 7 bases; unmatched junction nucleotides: 6. The germline V gene has CDR1 SGHRS and CDR2 YFSETQ. The CDR3 loop reads CASSLRAGGNGELFF. The CDR3 DNA reads as TGCGCCAGCAGCTTGAGGGCAGGGGGCAACGGGGAGCTGTTTTTT. The full variable domain, in which reference TRBV5-1 and TRBJ2-2 provide the parts outside the CDR3, is KAGVTQTPRYLIKTRGQQVTLSCSPISGHRSVSWYQQTPGQGLQFLFEYFSETQRNKGNFPGRFSGRQFSNSRSEMNVSTLELGDSALYLCASSLRAGGNGELFFGEGSRLTVL.

The rearrangement joins TRBV6-5 to TRBJ1-2; maybe TRBD1 (6 bases). Germline V gene data show CDR1 as MNHEY and CDR2 as SVGAGI. V was shortened by 1 base and J by 7 bases, with 16 bases between the two germline ends. CDR3 length: 15 residues. Here the CDR3 DNA reads TGTGCCAGCAGTTACTTCAGTACAGGGTTTGGTGGCTACACCTTC. This sequence encodes CASSYFSTGFGGYTF.

The chain links TRBV9 to TRBJ1-1; D uncertain. Trimming removed 4 bases from V and 4 bases from J, with 14 bases in between. Germline assignment: CDR1 SGDLS and CDR2 YYNGEE. This CDR3 has 14 amino acids. For the CDR3, the DNA is TGTGCCAGCAGCCCCCACGCAGGCAGCACTGAAGCTTTCTTT. Translated, it gives CASSPHAGSTEAFF.

In its sample, this clone was seen a few times. The J gene is TRBJ2-7, the V gene TRBV4-2; TRBD1 aligns across 10 bases. This CDR3 is built from 17 residues. V was clipped by 4 bases and J by 2 bases; unmatched bases: 11. Germline loops: CDR1 LGHNA, CDR2 YNFKEQ. CDR3 DNA sequence: TGTGCCAGCAGCCGTAATACACCGGGACAGGGGACCTACGAGCAGTACTTC. Translating gives CASSRNTPGQGTYEQYF.

The V gene is TRBV21-1, the J gene TRBJ2-5; TRBD2, as called in the table, went unchecked against the DNA. TRBV21-1 corresponds to a pseudogene. CDR3 length: 16 residues. The CDR3 protein is CASSGDSRLNQETQYF. Written as DNA, the CDR3 is TGTGCCAGCAGCGGGGACTCCCGATTAAATCAAGAGACCCAGTACTTC.

This clone was seen more than once but under ten times. The CDR3 DNA reads as TGCGCCAGCAGCCAGGGTCATGTAAGGGTCGCCGATGGCTACACCTTC. Its protein is CASSQGHVRVADGYTF. The chain recombines TRBV4-1 with TRBJ1-2; no clear D gene. The V gene lost 3 bases and the J gene lost 6 bases, with 20 bases spanning the gap. Germline V gives CDR1 MGHRA, CDR2 YSYEKL. The CDR3 contains 16 residues.

This chain connects TRBV6-5 to TRBJ2-7; D may be TRBD2 (5 bases). The CDR3 extends over 13 amino acids. V lost 0 bases and J lost 4, with 7 bases in between. Germline V gene sequence: CDR1 MNHEY, CDR2 SVGAGI. As DNA, the CDR3 is TGTGCCAGCAGTTACTCGAGGGAATACGAGCAGTACTTC. Translated, it gives CASSYSREYEQYF.

The V gene is TRBV19, the J gene TRBJ2-2; possibly TRBD2 for D (6 bases). Germline CDR1 LNHDA, CDR2 SQIVND (reference sequence). The CDR3 sequence is 15 residues long. V was trimmed by 2 bases and J by 2 bases, leaving 9 bases between them. In nucleotides, the CDR3 is TGTGCCAGTAGTATAAGCGGGTTAAACACCGGGGAGCTGTTTTTT. It specifies CASSISGLNTGELFF.

The rearrangement joins TRBV30 to TRBJ1-1; D remains ambiguous. This CDR3 has 13 residues. Germline V CDR1 and CDR2: GTSNPN, SVGIG (reference sequence). Trimming pared 7 bases from V and 4 bases from J, leaving 16 bases between. CDR3 DNA sequence: TGTGCCTCAAGCCCCGTCCCAAGCACTGAAGCTTTCTTT. Translated: CASSPVPSTEAFF. The full variable domain, completed using reference TRBV30 and TRBJ1-1, is SQTIHQWPATLVQPVGSPLSLECTVEGTSNPNLYWYRQAAGRGLQLLFYSVGIGQISSEVPQNLSASRPQDRQFILSSKKLLLSDSGFYLCASSPVPSTEAFFGQGTRLTVV.

The chain employs TRBV5-8 and TRBJ1-1, with a tentative D call TRBD1 (6 bases). The V gene lost 5 bases and the J gene lost 2 bases, with 22 bases spanning the gap. CDR3 length equals 17 residues. The germline gives CDR1 SGHTS, CDR2 YDEGEE. This chain's CDR3 is CASRGRDHRGRNTEAFF. DNA for the CDR3: TGTGCCAGCAGAGGGAGGGACCACCGGGGGCGCAACACTGAAGCTTTCTTT.